What follows describes a single T cell receptor beta chain. Its antigen is currently unknown. The CDR3 regions of TCR beta were amplified from RNA transcripts. The HTBI primer set was used in a first-round RT-PCR of the TCR CDR3. TCRdb reanalysed the multiplex PCR reads using MiXCR and keeps one entry per CDR3 protein. The sample consists of hundreds of thousands of distinct CDR3 sequences, less than 15% of them appearing once. The source of the sample is a study of T cells in Graves' hyperthyroidism and ophthalmopathy. The V and J ends lost 5 bases and 4 bases, in that order; junction bases with no gene match: 8. The germline V gene has CDR1 SGHTA and CDR2 FQGTGA. CDR3 length equals 15 residues. This sample holds PBMCs from less than 13 ml fresh peripheral blood. Broader study findings: Blood also carried most thyroid clonotypes expanded above 0.001.

The sequenced sample consisted of blood. The sequence derives from a woman aged 18-35 years with Graves' hyperthyroidism. The V and J genes are TRBV7-3 and TRBJ2-5; TRBD1 matches at 9 bases. In DNA, the CDR3 is TGTGCCAGCAGCGAGTGGGGACAGGGAGGAGAGACCCAGTACTTC. This gives the protein CASSEWGQGGETQYF.